One sample yielded the 15 T cell receptor beta chains listed below, sequenced in a study of blood T cell repertoires in COVID-19. The assay was immunoSEQ multiplex PCR, and TCRdb's table has in-frame clones only and misses some. The sample has roughly 140,000 clones; around 80% are singletons. The specimen was peripheral blood. All receptors come from a woman older than 75 in a cohort sampled during active or convalescent COVID-19.

The V call is TRBV11-2, the J call TRBJ1-1; 7 bases line up with TRBD1. The CDR3 loop spans 15 amino acids. The germline gives CDR1 SGHAT, CDR2 FQNNGV. Trimming took 1 base from V and 3 from J; bases not matched to a gene: 5. CDR3 amino acids: CASSLAFQGDTEAFF. For the CDR3, the DNA is TGTGCCAGCAGCTTAGCTTTCCAGGGGGACACTGAAGCTTTCTTT.

This rearrangement joins TRBV27 to TRBJ1-2; TRBD1 agrees at 12 bases. Trimming removed 3 bases from V and 4 bases from J; junction bases left unmatched: 6. The CDR3 loop spans 16 amino acids. The germline gives CDR1 MNHEY, CDR2 SMNVEV (reference sequence). For the CDR3, the DNA is TGTGCCAGCAGTTTGGAGGGACAGGGGGCGGGCTATGGCTACACCTTC. Protein: CASSLEGQGAGYGYTF.

V and J are TRBV5-4 and TRBJ1-2; 9 positions match TRBD1. Germline assignment: CDR1 SGHNT and CDR2 YYREEE (reference sequence). J lost 8 bases, V lost 3 bases, and 8 bases had no gene match. The CDR3 has 14 amino acids. The DNA of the CDR3 is TGTGCCAGCAGCTCACCGGGACAGGGTAGAGGCTACACCTTC. Translating gives CASSSPGQGRGYTF.

The J gene is TRBJ2-1, the V gene TRBV7-9; 8 bases align to TRBD1. From germline, CDR1 is SEHNR and CDR2 FQNEAQ (reference sequence). V was pared by 2 bases and J by 8 bases, with 5 bases of the junction left unmatched. The CDR3 loop spans 14 amino acids. This chain's CDR3 is CASSLQGAGHEQFF. CDR3 DNA sequence: TGTGCCAGCAGCTTACAGGGGGCTGGGCATGAGCAGTTCTTC.

The chain combines TRBV7-9 with TRBJ1-6, with D perhaps matching TRBD1 (5 bases). V lost 5 bases to trimming and J lost 5 bases, with 10 bases between them. Germline loops: CDR1 SEHNR, CDR2 FQNEAQ (reference sequence). The CDR3 runs to 14 residues. For the CDR3, the DNA is TGTGCCAGCAGCAAGGACACCGATAATTCACCCCTCCACTTT. It yields the protein CASSKDTDNSPLHF.

J is TRBJ2-5 and V is TRBV18; TRBD1 aligns across 7 bases. The CDR3 totals 13 residues. CDR1 is KGHSH and CDR2 is LQKENI in the germline V gene. V gave up 8 bases and J gave up 4 bases; unmatched junction bases: 7. CDR3 sequence reads: CASTRQGVETQYF. DNA of the CDR3: TGTGCCAGCACACGACAGGGCGTAGAGACCCAGTACTTC.

The chain carries TRBV7-6 and TRBJ2-3; TRBD1 agrees at 8 bases. There are 16 residues in the CDR3. Germline V gene lookup returns CDR1 SGHVS and CDR2 FNYEAQ. V gave up 4 bases and J gave up 5 bases; unmatched junction bases: 11. For the CDR3, the DNA is TGTGCCAGCAGCTCCCGGGGCAGGGGGCGCGAAGATACGCAGTATTTT. Translated, it gives CASSSRGRGREDTQYF.

The V gene is TRBV7-3, the J gene TRBJ1-1; no reliable D call. Trimming took 2 bases from V and 1 from J, leaving 5 bases between them. The CDR3 is made up of 13 amino acids. Per germline, CDR1 SGHTA and CDR2 FQGTGA. CDR3 nucleotide sequence: TGTGCCAGCAGCTTATCCAAGAACACTGAAGCTTTCTTT. Its translation: CASSLSKNTEAFF. Full variable domain (remainder filled in from reference TRBV7-3 and TRBJ1-1): GAGVSQTPSNKVTEKGKYVELRCDPISGHTALYWYRQSLGQGPEFLIYFQGTGAADDSGLPNDRFFAVRPEGSVSTLKIQRTERGDSAVYLCASSLSKNTEAFFGQGTRLTVV.

The chain couples TRBV11-1 to TRBJ2-5; TRBD2 matches 8 bases. Germline V gives CDR1 SGHAT, CDR2 FQDESV (reference sequence). J was trimmed by 6 bases and V by 5 bases; bases with no gene match: 14. CDR3 length: 16 amino acids. In DNA form, the CDR3 reads TGTGCCAGCAGCCCACCGGGAGGGCGATTAGGAAAGACCCAGTACTTC. This gives the protein CASSPPGGRLGKTQYF.

The chain uses TRBV19 and TRBJ2-1; D gene uncertain. The CDR3 is made up of 13 amino acids. V was pared by 5 bases and J by 6 bases, with 11 bases between. The germline V gene encodes CDR1 LNHDA and CDR2 SQIVND (reference sequence). Written as DNA, the CDR3 is TGTGCCAGTAGTCCGCGCAATGGCAATGAGCAGTTCTTC. Its protein is CASSPRNGNEQFF.

This clone was detected once. J is TRBJ2-7 and V is TRBV9; maybe TRBD1 (5 bases). This CDR3 region has 16 residues. Germline CDR1 is SGDLS and CDR2 is YYNGEE. The ends were cut back, 0 bases at V and 1 base at J, with 14 bases in the middle. The CDR3 nucleotides read TGTGCCAGCAGCGTAGCCAGCTCTACAGGATCCTACGAGCAGTACGTC. Protein product: CASSVASSTGSYEQYV.

This clone is a singleton in its sample. This chain joins TRBV18 and TRBJ1-2; 10 bases align to TRBD1. The length of the CDR3 is 18 residues. After removal of 3 bases from V and 0 bases from J, the junction contained 10 bases not matched to a gene. CDR1 is KGHSH, CDR2 LQKENI, per germline. The CDR3 coding sequence is TGTGCCAGCTCACCCGCGGGACAGGGGACCGCCGCTAACTATGGCTACACCTTC. Translation: CASSPAGQGTAANYGYTF.

The genes are TRBV4-1 and TRBJ2-3; 8 positions agree with TRBD2. V gave up 1 base and J gave up 6 bases; unmatched junction bases: 0. The CDR3 contains 13 residues. The germline CDR1 and CDR2 sequences are MGHRA and YSYEKL. CDR3 residues: CASSQGLADTQYF. The CDR3 bases are TGCGCCAGCAGCCAAGGACTAGCGGATACGCAGTATTTT.

This clone was detected a few times. The rearrangement joins TRBV29-1 to TRBJ1-2; the D gene is possibly TRBD1 (6 bases). The V end lost 3 bases, the J end lost 8 bases, and 16 bases lay between the germline ends. This CDR3 has 13 amino acids. CDR1 and CDR2 (germline): SQVTM, ANQGSEA. CDR3: CSVDPRGGLGYTF. For the CDR3, the DNA is TGCAGCGTTGATCCCAGGGGCGGTTTGGGCTACACCTTC.

This chain joins TRBV5-1 and TRBJ1-4; D is perhaps TRBD1 (6 bases). The CDR3 extends over 14 amino acids. Germline assignment: CDR1 SGHRS and CDR2 YFSETQ. V was shortened by 2 bases and J by 7 bases, with 12 bases between the two germline ends. The DNA for the CDR3 is TGCGCCAGCAGCTTCGGGCAGGGGAGTGAAAAACTGTTTTTT. It specifies CASSFGQGSEKLFF. Full variable domain (remainder filled in from reference TRBV5-1 and TRBJ1-4): KAGVTQTPRYLIKTRGQQVTLSCSPISGHRSVSWYQQTPGQGLQFLFEYFSETQRNKGNFPGRFSGRQFSNSRSEMNVSTLELGDSALYLCASSFGQGSEKLFFGSGTQLSVL.